These T cell receptor beta chains were read from a single sample in a study of Tregs in tolerant kidney transplant recipients. No antigen has been identified for these receptors. The table came from immunoSEQ multiplex PCR; TCRdb's copy has only in-frame clones and leaves some out. The data show under 20,000 clones, around 53% seen once. The sequenced sample was CD4+ T cells from blood cultured with allogeneic cells, obtained before the transplant. The receptors here all came from a human patient who received a combined kidney and bone marrow transplant. Each CDR3 is given with its conserved first and last residue. D genes are given only for firm matches. Size tells how often a clone was seen (once, few, many) or the class of an expanded clone, and some rows leave it out.

j_gene: TRBJ2-2; d_gene: TRBD1; v_gene: TRBV27; abundance: -; CDR3aa: CASRHQGAGELFF; CDR3nt: TGTGCCAGCAGACACCAGGGGGCCGGGGAGCTGTTTTTT
j_gene: TRBJ1-2; d_gene: -; v_gene: TRBV6-6; abundance: medium-sized; CDR3aa: CASSYSRVANYGYTF; CDR3nt: TGTGCCAGCAGTTACTCGAGGGTAGCTAACTATGGCTACACCTTC
j_gene: TRBJ2-1; d_gene: TRBD1; v_gene: TRBV4-2; abundance: few; CDR3aa: CASSSDRADEQFF; CDR3nt: TGTGCCAGCAGCTCGGACAGGGCCGATGAGCAGTTCTTC
j_gene: TRBJ2-2; d_gene: TRBD2; v_gene: TRBV15; abundance: -; CDR3aa: CATSKTSSVYTGELFF; CDR3nt: TGTGCCACCAGCAAGACTAGCTCGGTTTACACCGGGGAGCTGTTTTTT
j_gene: TRBJ2-5; d_gene: -; v_gene: TRBV21-1; abundance: -; CDR3aa: CASTEGDSQETQYF; CDR3nt: TGTGCCAGCACAGAGGGGGACAGCCAAGAGACCCAGTACTTC
j_gene: TRBJ2-7; d_gene: TRBD1; v_gene: TRBV11-3; abundance: few; CDR3aa: CASSPIGRRQGATYEQYF; CDR3nt: TGTGCCAGCAGCCCGATCGGTCGGCGACAGGGGGCTACCTACGAGCAGTACTTC
j_gene: TRBJ1-1; d_gene: -; v_gene: TRBV2; abundance: -; CDR3aa: CASSVAGQGTEAFF; CDR3nt: TGTGCCAGCAGTGTGGCAGGGCAGGGAACTGAAGCTTTCTTT
j_gene: TRBJ1-2; d_gene: TRBD1; v_gene: TRBV12-5; abundance: -; CDR3aa: CASGFLPGQVREKQGYGYTF; CDR3nt: TGTGCTAGTGGTTTCCTCCCGGGACAGGTCAGGGAAAAACAAGGCTATGGCTACACCTTC
j_gene: TRBJ2-5; d_gene: -; v_gene: TRBV30; abundance: few; CDR3aa: CAWRTTGQETQYF; CDR3nt: TGTGCCTGGAGGACGACAGGACAAGAGACCCAGTACTTC
j_gene: TRBJ2-1; d_gene: TRBD2; v_gene: TRBV5-4; abundance: -; CDR3aa: CASSLGLAYISYNEQFF; CDR3nt: TGTGCCAGCAGCCTCGGACTAGCTTACATTTCCTACAATGAGCAGTTCTTC
j_gene: TRBJ2-2; d_gene: -; v_gene: TRBV5-4; abundance: -; CDR3aa: CASSLGGFGGELFF; CDR3nt: TGTGCCAGCAGCTTGGGAGGGTTTGGCGGGGAGCTGTTTTTT
j_gene: TRBJ2-3; d_gene: TRBD2; v_gene: TRBV4-1; abundance: -; CDR3aa: CASSQAATSGGAGTDTQYF; CDR3nt: TGCGCCAGCAGCCAAGCGGCAACTAGCGGGGGGGCTGGCACAGATACGCAGTATTTT
j_gene: TRBJ2-3; d_gene: -; v_gene: TRBV28; abundance: few; CDR3aa: CASTLDFISDTQYF; CDR3nt: TGTGCCAGCACCCTGGACTTCATATCGGATACGCAGTATTTT
j_gene: TRBJ1-1; d_gene: -; v_gene: TRBV5-6; abundance: -; CDR3aa: CASSLFAPFTEAFF; CDR3nt: TGTGCCAGCAGCTTGTTTGCGCCATTCACTGAAGCTTTCTTT
j_gene: TRBJ2-7; d_gene: -; v_gene: TRBV7-3; abundance: few; CDR3aa: CASSAFAGSYEQYF; CDR3nt: TGTGCCAGCAGCGCTTTTGCCGGGAGCTACGAGCAGTACTTC
j_gene: TRBJ1-6; d_gene: -; v_gene: TRBV6-5; abundance: -; CDR3aa: CASSRTYNSPLHF; CDR3nt: TGTGCCAGCAGTAGGACTTATAATTCCCCCCTCCACTTT
j_gene: TRBJ1-5; d_gene: TRBD1; v_gene: TRBV7-6; abundance: -; CDR3aa: CASSLTPGQGRNQPQHF; CDR3nt: TGTGCCAGCAGCTTGACTCCGGGACAGGGGCGCAATCAGCCCCAGCATTTT
j_gene: TRBJ1-1; d_gene: TRBD1; v_gene: TRBV20-1; abundance: -; CDR3aa: CSAVQGAAFF; CDR3nt: TGCAGTGCTGTACAGGGGGCGGCTTTCTTT
j_gene: TRBJ2-3; d_gene: TRBD2; v_gene: TRBV7-9; abundance: -; CDR3aa: CASTTGGNTDTQYF; CDR3nt: TGTGCCAGCACCACGGGGGGGAACACAGATACGCAGTATTTT
j_gene: TRBJ2-5; d_gene: TRBD2; v_gene: TRBV7-2; abundance: -; CDR3aa: CASSLAAGGRRETQYF; CDR3nt: TGTGCCAGCAGCTTAGCAGCGGGAGGGAGGCGAGAGACCCAGTACTTC
j_gene: TRBJ2-3; d_gene: -; v_gene: TRBV7-3; abundance: -; CDR3aa: CASSLIGGGPRDTQYF; CDR3nt: TGTGCCAGCAGCTTAATCGGCGGAGGTCCCCGGGATACGCAGTATTTT
j_gene: TRBJ2-2; d_gene: -; v_gene: TRBV7-9; abundance: -; CDR3aa: CASSLVRSGVRGLTGELFF; CDR3nt: TGTGCCAGCAGCTTAGTACGATCCGGGGTACGTGGATTAACCGGGGAGCTGTTTTTT
j_gene: TRBJ1-1; d_gene: -; v_gene: TRBV29-1; abundance: few; CDR3aa: CSVGLRAGTSEAFF; CDR3nt: TGCAGCGTTGGTCTTAGAGCGGGGACCTCTGAAGCTTTCTTT
j_gene: TRBJ1-5; d_gene: -; v_gene: TRBV6-6; abundance: few; CDR3aa: CASSFPLNQPQHF; CDR3nt: TGTGCCAGCAGTTTTCCCCTTAATCAGCCCCAGCATTTT
j_gene: TRBJ1-2; d_gene: -; v_gene: TRBV4-1; abundance: -; CDR3aa: CASSQGGVVAYYGYTF; CDR3nt: TGCGCCAGCAGCCAGGGGGGGGTTGTGGCCTACTATGGCTACACCTTC
j_gene: TRBJ1-3; d_gene: -; v_gene: TRBV4-2; abundance: -; CDR3aa: CASSQGNSLSGNTIYF; CDR3nt: TGTGCCAGCAGCCAAGGGAACAGTCTCTCTGGAAACACCATATATTTT
j_gene: TRBJ1-3; d_gene: TRBD1; v_gene: TRBV15; abundance: few; CDR3aa: CATSRDLTGAGNTIYF; CDR3nt: TGTGCCACCAGCAGAGATTTAACAGGGGCTGGAAACACCATATATTTT